A selection of T cell receptor beta chains follows, all from one sample in a study of shared clonotypes between healthy human individuals. This table comes from immunoSEQ multiplex PCR, and its TCRdb copy is limited to in-frame clones, with some not included. The sample holds about 710,000 clones, around 78% seen once. The sequencing input was memory CD4+ T cells sorted from blood. Every receptor here comes from a woman in her twenties or thirties in good health. Each CDR3 is given with its conserved first and last residue. A D gene is named only where the DNA matches it firmly. Clone size is stated in some rows and not others, as once, few, many or a class when expanded.

size	V	J	D	CDR3	DNA
-	TRBV7-6	TRBJ2-3	TRBD2	CASSLSGMSDTQYF	TGTGCCAGCAGCTTGAGCGGGATGAGCGATACGCAGTATTTT
-	TRBV6-1	TRBJ2-5	-	CASSWQGKETQYF	TGTGCCAGCAGTTGGCAGGGAAAAGAGACCCAGTACTTC
-	TRBV15	TRBJ2-1	TRBD2	CATSGATSAKALDEQFF	TGTGCCACCAGCGGGGCAACTAGCGCTAAGGCGTTGGATGAGCAGTTCTTC
-	TRBV23-1	TRBJ2-3	-	CASSQGRYLPTDTQYF	TGCGCCAGCAGTCAAGGACGTTATTTACCCACAGATACGCAGTATTTT
-	TRBV5-8	TRBJ2-3	TRBD1	CASLDRVADTQYF	TGTGCCAGCCTGGACAGGGTCGCAGATACGCAGTATTTT
few	TRBV4-1	TRBJ1-1	-	CASSQPTTGRTEAFF	TGCGCCAGCAGCCAACCCACCACAGGGCGGACTGAAGCTTTCTTT
-	TRBV11-2	TRBJ2-7	TRBD2	CASSSNAAGGSSYEQYF	TGTGCCAGCAGCTCTAACGCAGCGGGGGGGAGCTCCTACGAGCAGTACTTC
-	TRBV6-4	TRBJ2-7	TRBD1	CASSEGTGGYEQYF	TGTGCCAGCAGTGAGGGGACAGGGGGCTACGAGCAGTACTTC
-	TRBV29-1	TRBJ1-1	-	CSVDMGYGDEAFF	TGCAGCGTCGACATGGGGTACGGTGATGAAGCTTTCTTT
few	TRBV30	TRBJ1-1	-	CAWSSNPNSKAFF	TGTGCCTGGAGTTCCAACCCTAACAGCAAGGCTTTCTTT
-	TRBV5-1	TRBJ1-6	-	CASSDEWDGSPLHF	TGCGCCAGCAGCGATGAATGGGACGGTTCACCCCTCCACTTT
few	TRBV5-4	TRBJ2-6	-	CASSPPGTGANVLTF	TGTGCCAGCAGCCCCCCCGGGACTGGGGCCAACGTCCTGACTTTC
-	TRBV29-1	TRBJ2-7	-	CSVESSGYEQYF	TGCAGCGTTGAAAGCTCAGGCTACGAGCAGTACTTC
many	TRBV11-2	TRBJ1-6	TRBD1	CASSSGGGYSPLHF	TGTGCCAGCAGCTCAGGGGGCGGGTATTCACCCCTCCACTTT
-	TRBV5-4	TRBJ2-5	-	CASSLDPGQGETQYF	TGTGCCAGCAGCTTGGACCCGGGCCAGGGGGAGACCCAGTACTTC
-	TRBV18	TRBJ2-7	-	CASSYSYEQYF	TGTGCCAGCTCCTACTCCTACGAGCAGTACTTC
-	TRBV4-1	TRBJ1-1	-	CASRNRAENTEAFF	TGCGCCAGCAGGAACAGGGCGGAGAACACTGAAGCTTTCTTT
-	TRBV29-1	TRBJ1-2	-	CSVGGGSHGYTF	TGCAGCGTTGGGGGGGGTAGTCATGGCTACACCTTC
few	TRBV6-1	TRBJ2-2	TRBD1	CASRPTGAITGELFF	TGTGCCAGCAGGCCCACAGGGGCGATCACCGGGGAGCTGTTTTTT
-	TRBV5-6	TRBJ2-7	TRBD1	CASSGWTGWEQYF	TGTGCCAGCAGCGGGTGGACAGGGTGGGAGCAGTACTTC
-	TRBV6-5	TRBJ1-4	-	CASSIGVREKLFF	TGTGCCAGCAGTATAGGGGTGAGGGAAAAACTGTTTTTT
-	TRBV6-1	TRBJ2-1	-	CASSEGRLEYNEQFF	TGTGCCAGCAGTGAAGGTCGACTAGAGTACAATGAGCAGTTCTTC
-	TRBV7-9	TRBJ1-2	-	CASSFPFGEGLGDYGYTF	TGTGCCAGCAGCTTCCCGTTCGGTGAGGGGTTAGGGGACTATGGCTACACCTTC
-	TRBV19	TRBJ1-2	-	CASSIQDKNYGYTF	TGTGCCAGTAGTATACAGGACAAAAACTATGGCTACACCTTC
-	TRBV7-3	TRBJ1-1	-	CASSLQPGANTEAFF	TGTGCCAGCAGCTTACAGCCAGGGGCGAACACTGAAGCTTTCTTT
-	TRBV11-1	TRBJ2-7	-	CASSRFLYEQYF	TGTGCCAGCAGTCGTTTTCTTTACGAGCAGTACTTC
-	TRBV6-1	TRBJ1-2	-	CASSEEGLGGYTF	TGTGCCAGCAGTGAAGAGGGGTTGGGTGGCTACACCTTC
-	TRBV5-1	TRBJ2-1	TRBD1	CASSFRQGPNNEQFF	TGCGCCAGCAGCTTCCGACAGGGGCCCAACAATGAGCAGTTCTTC
-	TRBV18	TRBJ1-3	-	CASSPPNGGSSGNTIYF	TGTGCCAGCTCACCACCGAACGGGGGTAGCTCTGGAAACACCATATATTTT
many	TRBV25-1	TRBJ2-1	TRBD1	CASSEFQGVRYNEQFF	TGTGCCAGCAGTGAATTTCAGGGGGTCCGGTACAATGAGCAGTTCTTC
-	TRBV25-1	TRBJ2-7	-	CASSPRTEQYF	TGTGCCAGCAGTCCACGGACCGAGCAGTACTTC
-	TRBV7-2	TRBJ2-3	TRBD1	CASSWTGQGSDTQYF	TGTGCCAGCAGCTGGACTGGACAGGGATCAGATACGCAGTATTTT
few	TRBV5-1	TRBJ2-2	-	CASSSGDRDTGELFF	TGCGCCAGCAGCTCCGGGGATCGGGACACCGGGGAGCTGTTTTTT
-	TRBV19	TRBJ1-1	-	CASSTNTEAFF	TGTGCCAGTAGTACGAACACTGAAGCTTTCTTT
-	TRBV9	TRBJ2-2	-	CASSVEASRAGELFF	TGTGCCAGCAGCGTAGAAGCGTCAAGGGCCGGGGAGCTGTTTTTT
-	TRBV18	TRBJ2-3	-	CASSPGVTDTQYF	TGTGCCAGCTCACCCGGTGTCACAGATACGCAGTATTTT
-	TRBV28	TRBJ1-5	TRBD1	CASSPGQGDWRNQPQHF	TGTGCCAGCAGTCCTGGACAGGGCGACTGGCGCAATCAGCCCCAGCATTTT
-	TRBV27	TRBJ2-7	TRBD2	CASRGLAENSYEQYF	TGTGCCAGCCGGGGACTAGCGGAGAACTCCTACGAGCAGTACTTC
once	TRBV28	TRBJ1-5	-	CASSGGWGDQPQHF	TGTGCCAGCAGTGGGGGCTGGGGGGATCAGCCCCAGCATTTT
-	TRBV5-1	TRBJ2-3	TRBD2	CASSFTSGTTDTQYF	TGCGCCAGCAGCTTCACTAGCGGAACCACAGATACGCAGTATTTT
-	TRBV5-6	TRBJ1-3	TRBD1	CASAGRTGIEGNTIYF	TGTGCCAGCGCTGGGAGGACAGGGATTGAAGGAAACACCATATATTTT
-	TRBV5-1	TRBJ2-2	-	CASSLAVTLNTGELFF	TGCGCCAGCAGCTTGGCTGTGACTCTCAACACCGGGGAGCTGTTTTTT
-	TRBV5-1	TRBJ1-2	TRBD1	CASSLAGDRDWCTF	TGCGCCAGCAGCTTGGCCGGGGACAGGGACTGGTGCACCTTC
-	TRBV27	TRBJ1-1	-	CASSLLFAGTNTEAFF	TGTGCCAGCAGTTTACTCTTCGCAGGTACGAACACTGAAGCTTTCTTT